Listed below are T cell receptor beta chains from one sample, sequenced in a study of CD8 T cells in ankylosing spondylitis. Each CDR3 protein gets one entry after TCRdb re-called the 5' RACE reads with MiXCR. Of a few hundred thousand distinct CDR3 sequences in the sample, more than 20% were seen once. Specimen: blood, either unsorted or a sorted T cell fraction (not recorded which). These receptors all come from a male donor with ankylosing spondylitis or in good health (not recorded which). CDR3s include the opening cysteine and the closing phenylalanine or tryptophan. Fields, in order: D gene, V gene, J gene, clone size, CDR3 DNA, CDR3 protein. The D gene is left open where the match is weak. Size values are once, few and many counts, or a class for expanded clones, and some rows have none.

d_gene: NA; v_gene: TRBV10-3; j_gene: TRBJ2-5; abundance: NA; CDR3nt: TGTGCCATCAGTTTAGAGACCCAGTACTTC; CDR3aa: CAISLETQYF
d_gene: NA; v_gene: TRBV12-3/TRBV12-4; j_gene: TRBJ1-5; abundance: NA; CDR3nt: TGTGCCAGCAGTTTTGCAGGGCTAATCAATCAGCCCCAGCATTTT; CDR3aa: CASSFAGLINQPQHF
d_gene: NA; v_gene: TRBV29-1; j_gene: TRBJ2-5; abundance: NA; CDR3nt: TGCAGCGTTGGGGGGGACAAACAAGAGACCCAGTACTTC; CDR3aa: CSVGGDKQETQYF
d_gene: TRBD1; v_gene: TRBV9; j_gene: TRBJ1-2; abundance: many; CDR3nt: TGTGCCAGCAGCCTTACGACAGGGATCGATGGCTACACCTTC; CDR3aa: CASSLTTGIDGYTF
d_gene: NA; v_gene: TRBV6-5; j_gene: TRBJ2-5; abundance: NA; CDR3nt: TGTGCTAGCAGTTACTCGTGGGAGCAAGAGACCCAGTACTTC; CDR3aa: CASSYSWEQETQYF
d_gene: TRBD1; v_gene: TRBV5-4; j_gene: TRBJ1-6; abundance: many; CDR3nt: TGTGCCAGCAGCTTGGCGACAGGGCATAATTCACCCCTCCACTTT; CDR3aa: CASSLATGHNSPLHF
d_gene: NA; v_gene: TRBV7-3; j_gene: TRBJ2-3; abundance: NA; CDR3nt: TGTGCCAGCAGCTTAATGGGTAGCACAGATACGCAGTATTTT; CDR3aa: CASSLMGSTDTQYF
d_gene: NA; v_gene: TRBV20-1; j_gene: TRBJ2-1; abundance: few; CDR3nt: TGCAGTGCTGGAGGGGGGAAAGGGAATGAGCAGTTCTTC; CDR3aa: CSAGGGKGNEQFF
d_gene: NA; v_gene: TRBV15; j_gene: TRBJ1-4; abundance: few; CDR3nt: TGTGCCACCAGCAGAGACAGGGTTCGGGAAAAACTGTTTTTT; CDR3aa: CATSRDRVREKLFF
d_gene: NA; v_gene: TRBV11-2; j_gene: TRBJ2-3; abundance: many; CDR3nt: TGTGCCAGCAGCCCCACCGGGACAAGCACAGATACGCAGTATTTT; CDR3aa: CASSPTGTSTDTQYF
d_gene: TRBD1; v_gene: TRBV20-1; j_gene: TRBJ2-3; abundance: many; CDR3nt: TGCAGTGCCTTCCCCGGGACAGCCGCCCTCACAGATACGCAGTATTTT; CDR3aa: CSAFPGTAALTDTQYF
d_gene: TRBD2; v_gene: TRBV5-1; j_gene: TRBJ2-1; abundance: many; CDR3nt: TGCGCCAGCAGCCACACGACTAGCGGGGGTGAGCAGTTCTTC; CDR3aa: CASSHTTSGGEQFF
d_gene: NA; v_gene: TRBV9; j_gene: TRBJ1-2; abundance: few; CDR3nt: TGTGCCAGCAGCGTAGAGGGTATCTATGGCTACACCTTC; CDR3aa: CASSVEGIYGYTF
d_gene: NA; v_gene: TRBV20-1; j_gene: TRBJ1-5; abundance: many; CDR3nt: TGCAGTGCTAGAGGTAGGGCCCATCAGCCCCAGCATTTT; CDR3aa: CSARGRAHQPQHF
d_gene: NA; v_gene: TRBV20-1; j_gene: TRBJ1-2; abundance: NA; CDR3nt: TGCAGTGCTAGAGCTATTTTGGGGGCAGACGTAGGCGGCTACACCTTC; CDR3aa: CSARAILGADVGGYTF
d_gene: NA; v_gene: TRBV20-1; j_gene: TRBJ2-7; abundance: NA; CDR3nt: TGCAGTGCTTCGGGGCCCTCCCAAAGCTCCTACGAGCAGTACTTC; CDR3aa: CSASGPSQSSYEQYF
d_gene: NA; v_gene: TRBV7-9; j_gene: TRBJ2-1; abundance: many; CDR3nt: TGTGCCAGCAGCTTTGGGGGGCTCGGTGTGCAGTTCTTC; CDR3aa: CASSFGGLGVQFF
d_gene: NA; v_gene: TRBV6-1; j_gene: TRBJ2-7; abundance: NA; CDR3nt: TGTGCCAGCAGTCCCGAGACCGGGAGCTCCTACGAGCAGTACTTC; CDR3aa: CASSPETGSSYEQYF
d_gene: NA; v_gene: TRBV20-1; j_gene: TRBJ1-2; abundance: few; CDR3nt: TGCAGTGCTAGAGCCACAGACTATGGCTACACCTTC; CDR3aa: CSARATDYGYTF
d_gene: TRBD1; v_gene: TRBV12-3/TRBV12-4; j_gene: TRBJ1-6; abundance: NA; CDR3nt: TGTGCCAGCAGATCGGACACAGGGGGTTATAATTCACCCCTCCACTTT; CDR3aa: CASRSDTGGYNSPLHF
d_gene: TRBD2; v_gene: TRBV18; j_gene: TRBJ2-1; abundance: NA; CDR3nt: TGTGCCCGCTCACCAAGAGAACTAGCGGGTCACAAGACCCGCTTC; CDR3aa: CARSPRELAGHKTRF
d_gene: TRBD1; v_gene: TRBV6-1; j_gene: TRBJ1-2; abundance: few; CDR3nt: TGTGCCAGCAGTCCCCGACAGGGGCTTAACTATGGCTACACCTTC; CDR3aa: CASSPRQGLNYGYTF
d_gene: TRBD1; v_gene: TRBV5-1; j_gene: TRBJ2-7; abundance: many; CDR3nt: TGCGCCAGCAGCTCAGGGGACAGCTCCTACGAGCAGTACTTC; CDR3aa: CASSSGDSSYEQYF
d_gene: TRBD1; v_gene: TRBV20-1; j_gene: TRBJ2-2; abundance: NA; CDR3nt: TGCAGTGCTAGGGCAGGGGGCGCGACCGGGGAGCTGTTTTTT; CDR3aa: CSARAGGATGELFF
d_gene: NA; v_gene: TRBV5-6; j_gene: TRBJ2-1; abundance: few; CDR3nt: TGTGCCAGCAGCTCCCGGGCCAGGGTCTACAATGAGCAGTTCTTC; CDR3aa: CASSSRARVYNEQFF
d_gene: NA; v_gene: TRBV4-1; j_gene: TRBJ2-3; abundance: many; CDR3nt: TGCGCCAGCAGCCAAGAGTGGGCGGTTACGCAGTATTTT; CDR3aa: CASSQEWAVTQYF
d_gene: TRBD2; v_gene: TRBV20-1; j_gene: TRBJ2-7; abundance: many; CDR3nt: TGCAGTGCTAGAGACCTACCGGGACTAGACTTATCCGAGCAGTACTTC; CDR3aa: CSARDLPGLDLSEQYF
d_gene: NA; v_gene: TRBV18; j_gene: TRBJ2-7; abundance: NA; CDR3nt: TGTGCCAGCTCACCCGAGACAGGTCCCTACGAGCAGTACTTC; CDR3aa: CASSPETGPYEQYF
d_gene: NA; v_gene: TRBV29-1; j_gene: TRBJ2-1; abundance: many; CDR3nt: TGCAGCGCCCCGGCTGCAGCTGGGGATGAGCAGTTCTTC; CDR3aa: CSAPAAAGDEQFF
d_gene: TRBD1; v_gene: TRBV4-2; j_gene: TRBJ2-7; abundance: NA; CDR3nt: TGTGCCAGCGGCCCCGGGACAGGGAGCGGAGTATACGAGCAGTACTTC; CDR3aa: CASGPGTGSGVYEQYF
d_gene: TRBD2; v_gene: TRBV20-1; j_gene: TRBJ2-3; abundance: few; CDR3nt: TGCAGTGCTAGAGCGGGGGGGCGGACAGATACGCAGTATTTT; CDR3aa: CSARAGGRTDTQYF
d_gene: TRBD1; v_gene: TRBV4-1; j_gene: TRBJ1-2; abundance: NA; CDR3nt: TGCGCCAGCAGCCAACGGACAGGGCTTCGATACTATGGCTACACCTTC; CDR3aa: CASSQRTGLRYYGYTF
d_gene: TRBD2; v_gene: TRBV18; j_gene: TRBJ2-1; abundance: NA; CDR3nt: TGTGCCAGCTCACCAGGGGTGGCTAGCGGCAACAATGAGCAGTTCTTC; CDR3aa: CASSPGVASGNNEQFF
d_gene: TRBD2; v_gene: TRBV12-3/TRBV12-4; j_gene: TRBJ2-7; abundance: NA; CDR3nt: TGTGCCAGCAGCCCCCCGGGAGGCGGCTACTACGAGCAGTACTTC; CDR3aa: CASSPPGGGYYEQYF
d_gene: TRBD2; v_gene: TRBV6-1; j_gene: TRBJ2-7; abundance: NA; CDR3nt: TGTGCCAGCAGTGGACTAGCGGGGGTCTACGAGCAGTACTTC; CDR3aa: CASSGLAGVYEQYF
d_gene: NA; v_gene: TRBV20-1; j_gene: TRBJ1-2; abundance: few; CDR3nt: TGCAGTGCTAGATTCCGAGGGAGTCCCTATGGCTACACCTTC; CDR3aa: CSARFRGSPYGYTF
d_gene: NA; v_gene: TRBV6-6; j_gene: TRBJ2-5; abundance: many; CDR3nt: TGTGCCAGCAGTTACGGCCGGGGGGAGACCCAGTACTTC; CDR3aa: CASSYGRGETQYF
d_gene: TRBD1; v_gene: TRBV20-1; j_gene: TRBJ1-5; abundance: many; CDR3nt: TGCAGTGCTGGAAGGCGGGACAGGGTCAATCAGCCCCAGCATTTT; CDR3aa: CSAGRRDRVNQPQHF
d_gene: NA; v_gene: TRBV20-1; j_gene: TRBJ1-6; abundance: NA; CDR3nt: TGCAGTGCTAGAGATCTGGCGGATAATAATTCACCCCTCCACTTT; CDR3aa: CSARDLADNNSPLHF
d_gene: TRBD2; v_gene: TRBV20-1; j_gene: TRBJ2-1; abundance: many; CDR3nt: TGCAGTGCTAGAGATCTGGGGACTAGCTTGAATGAGCAGTTCTTC; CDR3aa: CSARDLGTSLNEQFF
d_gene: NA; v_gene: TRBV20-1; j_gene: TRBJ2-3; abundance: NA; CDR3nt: TGCAGTGCTAGTTCCCCAGATACGCAGTATTTT; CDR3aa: CSASSPDTQYF
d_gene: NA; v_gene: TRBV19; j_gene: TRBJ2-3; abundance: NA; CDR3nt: TGTGCCAGTAGTACCGACAGTCCCACAGATACGCAGTATTTT; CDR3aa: CASSTDSPTDTQYF
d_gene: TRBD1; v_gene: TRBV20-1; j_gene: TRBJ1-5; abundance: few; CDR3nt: TGCAGTGCTTTTGACAGGGGGTTCGGTCAGCCCCAGCATTTT; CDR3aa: CSAFDRGFGQPQHF
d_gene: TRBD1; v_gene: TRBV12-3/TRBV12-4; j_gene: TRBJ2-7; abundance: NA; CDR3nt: TGTGCCAGCAGCAAGGACAGGGAGCACGAGCAGTACTTC; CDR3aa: CASSKDREHEQYF
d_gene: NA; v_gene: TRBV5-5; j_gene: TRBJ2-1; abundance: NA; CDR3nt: TGTGCCAGCAGCCAAAGACTCTCAAATGAGCAGTTCTTC; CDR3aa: CASSQRLSNEQFF